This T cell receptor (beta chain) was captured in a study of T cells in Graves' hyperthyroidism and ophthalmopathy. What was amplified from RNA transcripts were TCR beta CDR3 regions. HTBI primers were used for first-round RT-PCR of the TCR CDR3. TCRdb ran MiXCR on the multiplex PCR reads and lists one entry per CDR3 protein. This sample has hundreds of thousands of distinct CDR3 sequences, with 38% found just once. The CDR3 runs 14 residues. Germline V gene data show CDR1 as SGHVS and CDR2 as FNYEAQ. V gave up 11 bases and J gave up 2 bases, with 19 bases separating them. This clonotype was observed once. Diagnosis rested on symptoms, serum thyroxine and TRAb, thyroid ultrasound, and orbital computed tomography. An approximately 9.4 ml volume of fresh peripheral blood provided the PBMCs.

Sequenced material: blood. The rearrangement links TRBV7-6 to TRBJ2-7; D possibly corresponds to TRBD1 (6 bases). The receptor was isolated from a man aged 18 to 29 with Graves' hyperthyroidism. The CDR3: CAESPDSLAYEQYF. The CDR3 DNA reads TGTGCCGAATCTCCGGACAGCCTCGCCTACGAGCAGTACTTC.